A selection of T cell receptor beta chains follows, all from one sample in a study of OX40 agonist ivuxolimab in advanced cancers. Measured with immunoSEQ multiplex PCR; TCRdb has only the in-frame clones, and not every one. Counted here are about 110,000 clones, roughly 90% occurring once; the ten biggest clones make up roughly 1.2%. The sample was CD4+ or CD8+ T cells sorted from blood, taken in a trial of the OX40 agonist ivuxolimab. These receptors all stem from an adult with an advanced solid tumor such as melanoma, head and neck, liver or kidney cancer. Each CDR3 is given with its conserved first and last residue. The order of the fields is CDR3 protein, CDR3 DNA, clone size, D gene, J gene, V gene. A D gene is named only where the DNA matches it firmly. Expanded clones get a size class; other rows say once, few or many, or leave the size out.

CDR3 protein: CASSSPQGRIEAFF
CDR3 DNA: TGTGCCAGCAGTTCCCCTCAGGGCCGAATTGAAGCTTTCTTT
clone size: NA
D gene: NA
J gene: TRBJ1-1
V gene: TRBV28

CDR3 protein: CASSMADKMNTEAFF
CDR3 DNA: TGTGCCAGTAGTATGGCGGACAAAATGAACACTGAAGCTTTCTTT
clone size: once
D gene: NA
J gene: TRBJ1-1
V gene: TRBV19

CDR3 protein: CASSYSTGSSNYGYTF
CDR3 DNA: TGTGCCAGCAGTTACAGTACAGGGTCCTCAAACTATGGCTACACCTTC
clone size: NA
D gene: NA
J gene: TRBJ1-2
V gene: TRBV6-5

CDR3 protein: CASSLVTGLADASYNEQFF
CDR3 DNA: TGCGCCAGCAGCTTGGTTACAGGACTAGCGGACGCCTCCTACAATGAGCAGTTCTTC
clone size: once
D gene: TRBD2
J gene: TRBJ2-1
V gene: TRBV5-1

CDR3 protein: CASSPRSGTYEQYF
CDR3 DNA: TGTGCCAGCAGCCCTAGGAGCGGGACCTACGAGCAGTACTTC
clone size: NA
D gene: TRBD2
J gene: TRBJ2-7
V gene: TRBV2

CDR3 protein: CASSWDRLYEQYF
CDR3 DNA: TGCGCCAGCAGCTGGGACAGGCTTTACGAGCAGTACTTC
clone size: NA
D gene: TRBD1
J gene: TRBJ2-7
V gene: TRBV5-1

CDR3 protein: CASSYDTAGDTQYF
CDR3 DNA: TGTGCCAGCAGTTACGATACAGCGGGAGATACGCAGTATTTT
clone size: once
D gene: NA
J gene: TRBJ2-3
V gene: TRBV6-5

CDR3 protein: CASSLTLGRGLAHQTKNIQYF
CDR3 DNA: TGTGCTAGCAGCCTAACCCTGGGTAGGGGACTAGCACACCAAACCAAAAACATTCAGTACTTC
clone size: NA
D gene: TRBD2
J gene: TRBJ2-4
V gene: TRBV7-7

CDR3 protein: CASSQGTGHIGNTIYF
CDR3 DNA: TGCGCCAGCAGCCAAGGTACAGGACACATCGGAAACACCATATATTTT
clone size: NA
D gene: NA
J gene: TRBJ1-3
V gene: TRBV4-3

CDR3 protein: CASSPPLAATYNEQFF
CDR3 DNA: TGTGCCAGCTCACCACCCCTAGCGGCGACCTACAATGAGCAGTTCTTC
clone size: NA
D gene: TRBD2
J gene: TRBJ2-1
V gene: TRBV18

CDR3 protein: CAISLAANTGELFF
CDR3 DNA: TGTGCCATCTCCCTAGCGGCGAACACCGGGGAGCTGTTTTTT
clone size: NA
D gene: TRBD2
J gene: TRBJ2-2
V gene: TRBV10-3

CDR3 protein: CASSFDRGETQYF
CDR3 DNA: TGTGCCAGCAGCTTCGACAGGGGGGAGACCCAGTACTTC
clone size: few
D gene: TRBD1
J gene: TRBJ2-5
V gene: TRBV5-6

CDR3 protein: CASRLSSPGHFYEQYF
CDR3 DNA: TGTGCCAGCAGACTTAGCTCCCCGGGACACTTCTACGAGCAGTACTTC
clone size: once
D gene: NA
J gene: TRBJ2-7
V gene: TRBV27

CDR3 protein: CASSLRRGGEQYF
CDR3 DNA: TGTGCCAGCAGCCTACGCAGGGGCGGGGAGCAGTACTTC
clone size: NA
D gene: NA
J gene: TRBJ2-7
V gene: TRBV7-8

CDR3 protein: CASSWTSGLTGELFF
CDR3 DNA: TGTGCCAGCAGTTGGACTAGCGGCCTAACCGGGGAGCTGTTTTTT
clone size: once
D gene: TRBD2
J gene: TRBJ2-2
V gene: TRBV6-5

CDR3 protein: CASIGERVTGTQYF
CDR3 DNA: TGTGCCAGCATAGGGGAGCGGGTTACTGGGACGCAGTATTTT
clone size: NA
D gene: NA
J gene: TRBJ2-3
V gene: TRBV28

CDR3 protein: CASSRASPWEQFF
CDR3 DNA: TGTGCCAGCAGCCGGGCTAGCCCATGGGAGCAGTTCTTC
clone size: once
D gene: NA
J gene: TRBJ2-1
V gene: TRBV28

CDR3 protein: CASSMGLISGEQYF
CDR3 DNA: TGTGCCAGCAGCATGGGTCTTATCTCGGGCGAGCAGTACTTC
clone size: once
D gene: NA
J gene: TRBJ2-7
V gene: TRBV9

CDR3 protein: CASSNTGELFF
CDR3 DNA: TGTGCCAGCAGTAACACCGGGGAGCTGTTTTTT
clone size: NA
D gene: NA
J gene: TRBJ2-2
V gene: TRBV6-5

CDR3 protein: CASSYGGTLDYGYTF
CDR3 DNA: TGTGCCAGCAGTTATGGGGGCACATTGGACTATGGCTACACCTTC
clone size: NA
D gene: NA
J gene: TRBJ1-2
V gene: TRBV6-5

CDR3 protein: CAIRGQGWNAGELFF
CDR3 DNA: TGTGCCATCAGGGGACAGGGATGGAACGCCGGGGAGCTGTTTTTT
clone size: NA
D gene: TRBD1
J gene: TRBJ2-2
V gene: TRBV10-3

CDR3 protein: CASSPPEGSYTNYGYTF
CDR3 DNA: TGTGCCAGCTCACCTCCCGAAGGGAGTTACACTAACTATGGCTACACCTTC
clone size: NA
D gene: NA
J gene: TRBJ1-2
V gene: TRBV18

CDR3 protein: CASRETLLGGPNQPQHF
CDR3 DNA: TGTGCCAGCAGGGAAACCCTCCTCGGGGGCCCCAATCAGCCCCAGCATTTT
clone size: NA
D gene: NA
J gene: TRBJ1-5
V gene: TRBV6-1

CDR3 protein: CASSESWSPRSYEQYF
CDR3 DNA: TGCGCCAGCAGTGAGTCCTGGTCCCCCCGCTCCTACGAGCAGTACTTC
clone size: once
D gene: NA
J gene: TRBJ2-7
V gene: TRBV10-1

CDR3 protein: CASSYMGVGYTF
CDR3 DNA: TGTGCCAGCAGTTACATGGGGGTTGGCTACACCTTC
clone size: NA
D gene: NA
J gene: TRBJ1-2
V gene: TRBV6-5

CDR3 protein: CASSLFWGEKLFF
CDR3 DNA: TGTGCCAGCAGCTTGTTCTGGGGGGAAAAACTGTTTTTT
clone size: NA
D gene: NA
J gene: TRBJ1-4
V gene: TRBV11-3

CDR3 protein: CASSADRELNTEAFF
CDR3 DNA: TGTGCCAGCAGCGCGGACAGGGAATTGAACACTGAAGCTTTCTTT
clone size: NA
D gene: TRBD1
J gene: TRBJ1-1
V gene: TRBV7-9

CDR3 protein: CASTQQADNEQFF
CDR3 DNA: TGTGCCAGTACCCAGCAAGCTGACAATGAGCAGTTCTTC
clone size: NA
D gene: NA
J gene: TRBJ2-1
V gene: TRBV19

CDR3 protein: CASSLQGILHQPQHF
CDR3 DNA: TGTGCCAGCAGTCTACAGGGTATTCTCCATCAGCCCCAGCATTTT
clone size: NA
D gene: NA
J gene: TRBJ1-5
V gene: TRBV2

CDR3 protein: CASSSLVGMNEQFF
CDR3 DNA: TGTGCCAGCAGCTCCCTGGTAGGGATGAATGAGCAGTTCTTC
clone size: NA
D gene: NA
J gene: TRBJ2-1
V gene: TRBV9

CDR3 protein: CASSYGDSFYEQYF
CDR3 DNA: TGTGCCAGCAGTTATGGGGACAGTTTCTACGAGCAGTACTTC
clone size: NA
D gene: TRBD1
J gene: TRBJ2-7
V gene: TRBV6-6

CDR3 protein: CASSLSLPYEQYF
CDR3 DNA: TGTGCCAGCAGCTTGAGCCTACCCTACGAGCAGTACTTC
clone size: NA
D gene: NA
J gene: TRBJ2-7
V gene: TRBV7-9

CDR3 protein: CASSFGLAGDVEQFF
CDR3 DNA: TGTGCCAGCAGCTTCGGCCTAGCGGGAGACGTTGAGCAGTTCTTC
clone size: NA
D gene: TRBD2
J gene: TRBJ2-1
V gene: TRBV5-6

CDR3 protein: CASMGFTNEKLFF
CDR3 DNA: TGTGCCAGCATGGGGTTCACTAATGAAAAACTGTTTTTT
clone size: NA
D gene: NA
J gene: TRBJ1-4
V gene: TRBV6-6

CDR3 protein: CASSLFRTANTEAFF
CDR3 DNA: TGTGCCAGCAGCTTATTTCGGACAGCGAACACTGAAGCTTTCTTT
clone size: NA
D gene: NA
J gene: TRBJ1-1
V gene: TRBV7-2

CDR3 protein: CSGGSEKYEQYF
CDR3 DNA: TGCAGCGGGGGGAGTGAAAAATACGAGCAGTACTTC
clone size: NA
D gene: NA
J gene: TRBJ2-7
V gene: TRBV29-1

CDR3 protein: CASSTRDGNEKLFF
CDR3 DNA: TGTGCCAGCAGTACTCGGGACGGGAATGAAAAACTGTTTTTT
clone size: NA
D gene: NA
J gene: TRBJ1-4
V gene: TRBV9

CDR3 protein: CATSRDSSSGGYNEQFF
CDR3 DNA: TGTGCCACCAGCAGAGATTCGTCGAGCGGGGGCTACAATGAGCAGTTCTTC
clone size: NA
D gene: TRBD2
J gene: TRBJ2-1
V gene: TRBV15

CDR3 protein: CASRRTGRDQPQHF
CDR3 DNA: TGTGCCAGCCGAAGGACAGGGCGAGATCAGCCCCAGCATTTT
clone size: NA
D gene: TRBD1
J gene: TRBJ1-5
V gene: TRBV6-5

CDR3 protein: CASSLAPATNEKLFF
CDR3 DNA: TGCGCCAGCAGCTTGGCGCCAGCAACTAATGAAAAACTGTTTTTT
clone size: NA
D gene: NA
J gene: TRBJ1-4
V gene: TRBV5-1

CDR3 protein: CASSYSIQGSYGYTF
CDR3 DNA: TGTGCCAGCAGTTACTCGATACAGGGTAGCTATGGCTACACCTTC
clone size: NA
D gene: NA
J gene: TRBJ1-2
V gene: TRBV6-5

CDR3 protein: CASRASGSVYEQYF
CDR3 DNA: TGTGCCAGCAGGGCTAGCGGGAGCGTCTACGAGCAGTACTTC
clone size: NA
D gene: TRBD2
J gene: TRBJ2-7
V gene: TRBV28

CDR3 protein: CASSLDSENEQFF
CDR3 DNA: TGTGCCAGCAGCTTAGATTCGGAGAATGAGCAGTTCTTC
clone size: NA
D gene: NA
J gene: TRBJ2-1
V gene: TRBV11-3

CDR3 protein: CASSLNADQPQHF
CDR3 DNA: TGTGCCAGCAGCCTAAACGCAGATCAGCCCCAGCATTTT
clone size: NA
D gene: NA
J gene: TRBJ1-5
V gene: TRBV5-8

CDR3 protein: CASGPPGGNNQPQHF
CDR3 DNA: TGTGCCAGCGGCCCTCCCGGGGGAAACAATCAGCCCCAGCATTTT
clone size: NA
D gene: NA
J gene: TRBJ1-5
V gene: TRBV6-6

CDR3 protein: CASSLSRSQETQYF
CDR3 DNA: TGTGCCAGCAGCTTATCTAGGTCCCAAGAGACCCAGTACTTC
clone size: NA
D gene: NA
J gene: TRBJ2-5
V gene: TRBV7-2

CDR3 protein: CASSQEPTGNQPQHF
CDR3 DNA: TGCGCCAGCAGCCAAGAACCGACAGGGAATCAGCCCCAGCATTTT
clone size: NA
D gene: TRBD1
J gene: TRBJ1-5
V gene: TRBV4-3

CDR3 protein: CASSPSTRRTLRDEQFF
CDR3 DNA: TGTGCCAGCAGCCCAAGTACCCGACGAACTCTCCGGGATGAGCAGTTCTTC
clone size: NA
D gene: NA
J gene: TRBJ2-1
V gene: TRBV5-6

CDR3 protein: CASRNTGASSGDTQYF
CDR3 DNA: TGTGCCAGTAGGAATACAGGGGCCTCGAGCGGCGATACGCAGTATTTT
clone size: NA
D gene: TRBD1
J gene: TRBJ2-3
V gene: TRBV19

CDR3 protein: CASISVQGWGTEAFF
CDR3 DNA: TGTGCCAGCATTTCCGTCCAGGGGTGGGGCACTGAAGCTTTCTTT
clone size: NA
D gene: NA
J gene: TRBJ1-1
V gene: TRBV6-1

CDR3 protein: CASSLERFHTEAFF
CDR3 DNA: TGTGCCAGCAGCTTAGAGCGATTTCACACTGAAGCTTTCTTT
clone size: NA
D gene: NA
J gene: TRBJ1-1
V gene: TRBV11-1

CDR3 protein: CASGYGETQYF
CDR3 DNA: TGTGCTAGTGGCTATGGGGAGACCCAGTACTTC
clone size: NA
D gene: NA
J gene: TRBJ2-5
V gene: TRBV12-5

CDR3 protein: CSIPGLAGATDTQYF
CDR3 DNA: TGCAGCATCCCTGGACTAGCGGGGGCCACAGATACGCAGTATTTT
clone size: NA
D gene: TRBD2
J gene: TRBJ2-3
V gene: TRBV29-1

CDR3 protein: CASSDFGRDNSPLHF
CDR3 DNA: TGTGCCAGCAGTGATTTCGGTCGGGATAATTCACCCCTCCACTTT
clone size: NA
D gene: NA
J gene: TRBJ1-6
V gene: TRBV2